Listed here are 2 T cell receptor beta chains from one sample, sequenced in a study of radiotherapy plus CTLA-4 blockade in lung cancer. Profiling relied on immunoSEQ multiplex PCR, and the TCRdb table lists in-frame clones only, not all of them. The sample records 50,000 to 75,000 clones, 70% to 85% being singletons. The sequenced sample was peripheral blood, obtained from a patient treated with radiotherapy plus ipilimumab. These receptors came from a human donor with non-small cell lung cancer who had a complete response to radiotherapy plus ipilimumab.

The chain links TRBV20-1 to TRBJ1-1; no clear D gene. Germline assignment: CDR1 DFQATT and CDR2 SNEGSKA (reference sequence). The CDR3 is made up of 11 amino acids. V was trimmed by 3 bases and J by 7 bases, leaving 9 bases between them. The CDR3 coding sequence is TGCAGTGCTAGGGGTCCAGATGAAGCTTTCTTT. Protein: CSARGPDEAFF.

The chain employs TRBV27 and TRBJ1-3; D might be TRBD1 (5 bases). This CDR3 comprises 14 residues. The germline CDR1 and CDR2 sequences are MNHEY and SMNVEV (reference sequence). V was cut by 6 bases and J by 0 bases, with 9 bases left in between. Written as DNA, the CDR3 is TGTGCCAGCAGCGCAGGGAGCTCTGGAAACACCATATATTTT. This gives the protein CASSAGSSGNTIYF.